This is a list of T cell receptor beta chains from one sample in a study of blood T cell repertoires in COVID-19. Sequenced by immunoSEQ multiplex PCR; TCRdb stores in-frame clones only, minus some. Here the sample spans tens of thousands of clones, roughly nine tenths being singletons. Material for sequencing was peripheral blood. These receptors all stem from a woman of 80 years or more with active COVID-19. CDR3s include the opening cysteine and the closing phenylalanine or tryptophan. The D gene is left open where the match is weak. The size entry is marked missing in some rows and otherwise reads once, few, many or a size class.

J: TRBJ2-1
D: TRBD2
V: TRBV5-1
size: -
CDR3: CASRHSGLAAYSEQFF
DNA: TGCGCCAGCAGACACTCGGGGCTAGCGGCTTACAGTGAGCAGTTCTTC

J: TRBJ2-1
D: TRBD1
V: TRBV4-3
size: -
CDR3: CASSRQGYYNEQFF
DNA: TGCGCCAGCAGCAGACAGGGGTACTACAATGAGCAGTTCTTC

J: TRBJ2-2
D: -
V: TRBV21-1
size: -
CDR3: CASSSQVLTGQPNTGELFF
DNA: TGTGCCAGCAGCTCACAAGTCCTCACGGGACAGCCGAACACCGGGGAGCTGTTTTTT

J: TRBJ2-7
D: -
V: TRBV6-5
size: once
CDR3: CASSYPYEQYF
DNA: TGTGCCAGCAGTTACCCTTACGAGCAGTACTTC

J: TRBJ2-1
D: TRBD2
V: TRBV4-3
size: -
CDR3: CASSQEQFGRGDEQFF
DNA: TGCGCCAGCAGCCAAGAACAGTTCGGGAGGGGCGATGAGCAGTTCTTC

J: TRBJ2-5
D: TRBD2
V: TRBV5-1
size: -
CDR3: CASSLVSGSGETQYF
DNA: TGCGCCAGCAGCTTGGTTAGCGGGAGTGGAGAGACCCAGTACTTC

J: TRBJ2-1
D: TRBD1
V: TRBV7-2
size: -
CDR3: CASSLIDRANEQFF
DNA: TGTGCCAGCAGCTTAATAGACAGGGCCAATGAGCAGTTCTTC

J: TRBJ1-1
D: TRBD1
V: TRBV30
size: -
CDR3: CAWSPGQANTEAFF
DNA: TGTGCCTGGAGTCCGGGACAGGCTAACACTGAAGCTTTCTTT

J: TRBJ2-7
D: -
V: TRBV3-1/TRBV3-2
size: -
CDR3: CASSQGAEQYF
DNA: TGTGCCAGCAGCCAAGGCGCGGAGCAGTACTTC

J: TRBJ1-2
D: -
V: TRBV2
size: -
CDR3: CASSEQTVNYGYTF
DNA: TGTGCCAGCAGTGAACAGACAGTTAACTATGGCTACACCTTC

J: TRBJ2-3
D: TRBD2
V: TRBV5-1
size: once
CDR3: CASNFGPSGSGDDTQYF
DNA: TGCGCCAGCAACTTCGGGCCTAGCGGGAGTGGTGATGATACGCAGTATTTT

J: TRBJ2-5
D: TRBD2
V: TRBV19
size: -
CDR3: CASSIDRASGAQEAQYF
DNA: TGTGCCAGTAGTATAGATCGGGCTAGCGGGGCCCAAGAGGCCCAGTACTTC

J: TRBJ2-7
D: TRBD1
V: TRBV29-1
size: once
CDR3: CSVRTGGREQYF
DNA: TGCAGCGTAAGAACAGGGGGCAGGGAGCAGTACTTC

J: TRBJ1-1
D: -
V: TRBV12-3/TRBV12-4
size: once
CDR3: CASSFSPRVEAFF
DNA: TGTGCCAGCAGTTTCTCCCCCCGGGTTGAAGCTTTCTTT

J: TRBJ1-2
D: -
V: TRBV11-2
size: -
CDR3: CASSLTPGREVSRYTF
DNA: TGTGCCAGCAGCTTAACCCCTGGCAGGGAAGTTAGCCGCTACACCTTC

J: TRBJ1-1
D: -
V: TRBV12-3/TRBV12-4
size: -
CDR3: CASSDREATEAFF
DNA: TGTGCCAGCAGCGATCGGGAGGCCACTGAAGCTTTCTTT

J: TRBJ2-1
D: TRBD2
V: TRBV28
size: -
CDR3: CASSWGGVSEQFF
DNA: TGTGCCAGCAGTTGGGGGGGAGTCAGTGAGCAGTTCTTC

J: TRBJ2-1
D: -
V: TRBV9
size: -
CDR3: CASSTRLEQSAVDEQFF
DNA: TGTGCCAGCAGCACCCGACTAGAACAGTCTGCCGTGGATGAGCAGTTCTTC

J: TRBJ2-1
D: -
V: TRBV29-1
size: -
CDR3: CSVEVGDNYNEQFF
DNA: TGCAGCGTTGAAGTCGGGGACAACTACAATGAGCAGTTCTTC

J: TRBJ1-2
D: TRBD1
V: TRBV11-2
size: -
CDR3: CASSLGTAPTYGYTF
DNA: TGTGCCAGCAGCCTAGGGACAGCTCCAACCTATGGCTACACCTTC

J: TRBJ2-1
D: -
V: TRBV4-1
size: -
CDR3: CASSQVRGRVTYNEQFF
DNA: TGCGCCAGCAGCCAAGTCCGAGGGAGAGTCACCTACAATGAGCAGTTCTTC

J: TRBJ2-1
D: -
V: TRBV27
size: once
CDR3: CASSVADSLSGEQFF
DNA: TGTGCCAGCAGTGTCGCAGACTCTCTTTCGGGAGAGCAGTTCTTC

J: TRBJ1-1
D: TRBD1
V: TRBV18
size: -
CDR3: CASSPQKQGLRSEAFF
DNA: TGTGCCAGCTCACCGCAAAAACAGGGGCTTCGAAGTGAAGCTTTCTTT

J: TRBJ1-1
D: TRBD1
V: TRBV7-2
size: -
CDR3: CASSRGQTNTEAFF
DNA: TGTGCCAGCAGCCGGGGACAGACGAACACTGAAGCTTTCTTT

J: TRBJ2-1
D: TRBD2
V: TRBV19
size: -
CDR3: CASSQTSGKGEQFF
DNA: TGTGCCAGTAGCCAAACTAGCGGGAAGGGTGAGCAGTTCTTC

J: TRBJ1-2
D: -
V: TRBV4-1
size: -
CDR3: CASSPSDGQPDGYTF
DNA: TGCGCCAGCAGCCCTTCCGATGGACAGCCTGATGGCTACACCTTC

J: TRBJ2-3
D: -
V: TRBV6-1
size: few
CDR3: CASSEASKLRTDTQYF
DNA: TGTGCCAGCAGTGAAGCGAGCAAGCTGCGCACAGATACGCAGTATTTT

J: TRBJ1-2
D: TRBD1
V: TRBV6-2/TRBV6-3
size: -
CDR3: CASSYSRTGGSYGYTF
DNA: TGTGCCAGCAGTTACTCCAGGACAGGGGGCTCATATGGCTACACCTTC

J: TRBJ2-7
D: -
V: TRBV6-5
size: once
CDR3: CASSPRWAVNEQYF
DNA: TGTGCCAGCAGTCCCCGTTGGGCTGTAAACGAGCAGTACTTC

J: TRBJ2-1
D: -
V: TRBV10-3
size: -
CDR3: CATEPGSVDHNEQFF
DNA: TGTGCCACCGAGCCCGGGAGTGTTGATCACAATGAGCAGTTCTTC

J: TRBJ1-1
D: -
V: TRBV28
size: -
CDR3: CASSLPYTEAFF
DNA: TGTGCCAGCAGTTTACCGTACACTGAAGCTTTCTTT

J: TRBJ1-4
D: TRBD1
V: TRBV19
size: -
CDR3: CASRKQGHNEKLFF
DNA: TGTGCCAGCAGAAAACAGGGGCATAATGAAAAACTGTTTTTT

J: TRBJ2-3
D: -
V: TRBV7-2
size: -
CDR3: CASSAMLTSTDTQYF
DNA: TGTGCCAGCAGCGCGATGCTAACTAGCACAGATACGCAGTATTTT

J: TRBJ2-1
D: TRBD1
V: TRBV28
size: once
CDR3: CASRDGTGMGNEQFF
DNA: TGTGCCAGCAGGGACGGGACAGGGATGGGCAATGAGCAGTTCTTC

J: TRBJ2-1
D: TRBD2
V: TRBV5-1
size: -
CDR3: CASSLGTSGRNEQFF
DNA: TGCGCCAGCAGCTTGGGTACTAGCGGTAGGAATGAGCAGTTCTTC

J: TRBJ1-1
D: -
V: TRBV3-1/TRBV3-2
size: -
CDR3: CASSRTQGNTEAFF
DNA: TGTGCCAGCAGCCGGACACAGGGAAACACTGAAGCTTTCTTT

J: TRBJ1-2
D: TRBD1
V: TRBV19
size: -
CDR3: CASSKRTGDNYGYTF
DNA: TGTGCCAGTAGTAAACGGACAGGGGATAACTATGGCTACACCTTC

J: TRBJ2-3
D: -
V: TRBV9
size: -
CDR3: CASSVARYTDTQYF
DNA: TGTGCCAGCAGCGTAGCCAGGTACACAGATACGCAGTATTTT

J: TRBJ1-3
D: -
V: TRBV28
size: -
CDR3: CASRTWDFIGSGNTIYF
DNA: TGTGCCAGCAGAACTTGGGACTTTATAGGCTCTGGAAACACCATATATTTT

J: TRBJ2-4
D: -
V: TRBV4-3
size: -
CDR3: CASSHPKRNLAKNIQYF
DNA: TGCGCCAGCAGCCACCCTAAGCGAAACCTAGCCAAAAACATTCAGTACTTC

J: TRBJ2-1
D: -
V: TRBV18
size: -
CDR3: CASSPVRGEQFF
DNA: TGTGCCAGCTCACCAGTTCGGGGTGAGCAGTTCTTC

J: TRBJ2-3
D: TRBD2
V: TRBV11-2
size: -
CDR3: CASSLLGLVETDTQYF
DNA: TGTGCCAGCAGCTTACTAGGACTAGTAGAAACAGATACGCAGTATTTT

J: TRBJ2-7
D: -
V: TRBV11-2
size: once
CDR3: CASSLGGGSFGEQYF
DNA: TGTGCCAGCAGCTTAGGCGGAGGTTCCTTCGGCGAGCAGTACTTC

J: TRBJ1-2
D: -
V: TRBV14
size: few
CDR3: CASSQVMWGGEGYTF
DNA: TGTGCCAGCAGCCAAGTTATGTGGGGGGGCGAAGGCTACACCTTC

J: TRBJ2-7
D: -
V: TRBV27
size: -
CDR3: CASSPQTYEQYF
DNA: TGTGCCAGCAGTCCCCAGACCTACGAGCAGTACTTC

J: TRBJ1-2
D: -
V: TRBV27
size: -
CDR3: CASSLSRDTYGYTF
DNA: TGTGCCAGCAGTTTATCTCGGGACACCTATGGCTACACCTTC

J: TRBJ1-2
D: -
V: TRBV5-1
size: -
CDR3: CASAPPGVGYGYTF
DNA: TGCGCCAGCGCACCACCCGGGGTTGGGTATGGCTACACCTTC

J: TRBJ2-2
D: TRBD2
V: TRBV6-2/TRBV6-3
size: few
CDR3: CASRPSGPSGTGELFF
DNA: TGTGCCAGCAGGCCTAGCGGGCCATCGGGGACCGGGGAGCTGTTTTTT

J: TRBJ1-3
D: TRBD1
V: TRBV9
size: -
CDR3: CASSSTGGSGNTIYF
DNA: TGTGCCAGCAGCTCCACAGGGGGATCTGGAAACACCATATATTTT

J: TRBJ2-1
D: TRBD2
V: TRBV4-2
size: -
CDR3: CASSQGLAGGSSSYNEQFF
DNA: TGTGCCAGCAGCCAAGGACTAGCGGGAGGCTCCAGCTCCTACAATGAGCAGTTCTTC

J: TRBJ2-7
D: TRBD1
V: TRBV6-2/TRBV6-3
size: -
CDR3: CASSPLRDRAYEQYF
DNA: TGTGCCAGCAGTCCCCTGAGGGACAGGGCCTACGAGCAGTACTTC

J: TRBJ1-2
D: -
V: TRBV5-6
size: -
CDR3: CASSLGAGPISYGYTF
DNA: TGTGCCAGCAGCTTGGGGGCAGGGCCCATTAGCTATGGCTACACCTTC

J: TRBJ2-7
D: -
V: TRBV2
size: -
CDR3: CASSEVGGTAYEQYF
DNA: TGTGCCAGCAGTGAAGTAGGCGGGACGGCCTACGAGCAGTACTTC